Here is one TCR beta chain with its context. Distinct nucleotide sequences in the sample also encode this CDR3. The data belong to a study of blood T cell repertoires in COVID-19. Germline lookup yields CDR1 SGHRS and CDR2 YFSETQ. The J segment lost 1 base and the V segment lost 2 bases, leaving 2 bases of the junction unmatched. The CDR3 spans 15 residues. Profiled with immunoSEQ multiplex PCR; TCRdb holds only in-frame clones, not every one. There are 350,000 to 450,000 clones in the sample; roughly 88% occur only once, and about 1.5% lies in the top ten. Participants spanned ages about 18 to 90 years and resided in 24 US areas.

The sequence was obtained from a woman in her late teens or twenties who had been exposed to COVID-19. Input material: PBMCs or T cells enriched from blood (not recorded which). The chain carries TRBV5-1 and TRBJ2-2; TRBD2 matches at 7 bases. This CDR3 reads CASSFGGMNTGELFF. CDR3 DNA: TGCGCCAGCAGCTTCGGGGGGATGAACACCGGGGAGCTGTTTTTT.